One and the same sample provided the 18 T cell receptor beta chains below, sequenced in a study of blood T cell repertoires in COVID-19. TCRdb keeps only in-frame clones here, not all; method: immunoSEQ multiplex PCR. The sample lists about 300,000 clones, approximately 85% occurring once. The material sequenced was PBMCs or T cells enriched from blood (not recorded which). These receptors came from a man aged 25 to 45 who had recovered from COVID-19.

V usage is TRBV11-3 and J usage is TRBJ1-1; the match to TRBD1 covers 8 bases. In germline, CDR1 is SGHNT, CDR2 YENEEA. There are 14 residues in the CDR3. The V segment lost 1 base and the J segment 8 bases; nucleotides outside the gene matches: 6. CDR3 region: CASSLAYRDREAFF. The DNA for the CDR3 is TGTGCCAGCAGCTTAGCCTACCGGGACAGGGAAGCTTTCTTT.

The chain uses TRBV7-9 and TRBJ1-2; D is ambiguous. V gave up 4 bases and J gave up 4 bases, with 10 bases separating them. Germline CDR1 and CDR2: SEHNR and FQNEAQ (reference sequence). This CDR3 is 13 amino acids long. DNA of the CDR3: TGTGCCAGCAGCTCTCAGGTCGCCTATGGCTACACCTTC. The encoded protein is CASSSQVAYGYTF.

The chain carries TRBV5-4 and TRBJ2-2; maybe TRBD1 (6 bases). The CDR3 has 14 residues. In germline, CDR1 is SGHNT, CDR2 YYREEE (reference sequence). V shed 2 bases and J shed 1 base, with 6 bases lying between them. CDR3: CASSLQGNTGELFF. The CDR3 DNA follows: TGTGCCAGCAGCTTACAGGGGAACACCGGGGAGCTGTTTTTT.

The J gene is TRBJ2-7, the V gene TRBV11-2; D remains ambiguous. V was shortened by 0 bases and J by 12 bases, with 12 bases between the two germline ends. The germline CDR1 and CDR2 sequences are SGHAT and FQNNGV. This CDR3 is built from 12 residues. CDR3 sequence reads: CASSLDRAPGYF. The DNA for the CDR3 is TGTGCCAGCAGCTTAGATAGAGCCCCCGGGTACTTC.

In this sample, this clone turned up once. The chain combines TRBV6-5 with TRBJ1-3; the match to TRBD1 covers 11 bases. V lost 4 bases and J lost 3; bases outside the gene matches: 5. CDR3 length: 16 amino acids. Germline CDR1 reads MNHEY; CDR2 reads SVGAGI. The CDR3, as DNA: TGTGCCAGCAGTTCCGTGGGACAGGGGGTTGGAAACACCATATATTTT. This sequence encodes CASSSVGQGVGNTIYF.

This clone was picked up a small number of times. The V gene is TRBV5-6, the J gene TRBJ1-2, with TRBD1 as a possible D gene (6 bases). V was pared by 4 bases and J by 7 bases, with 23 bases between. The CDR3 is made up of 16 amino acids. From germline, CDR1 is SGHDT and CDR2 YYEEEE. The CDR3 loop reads CASSRPVNTGLSGYTF. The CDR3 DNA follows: TGTGCCAGCAGCCGACCTGTAAACACAGGGTTGAGTGGCTACACCTTC.

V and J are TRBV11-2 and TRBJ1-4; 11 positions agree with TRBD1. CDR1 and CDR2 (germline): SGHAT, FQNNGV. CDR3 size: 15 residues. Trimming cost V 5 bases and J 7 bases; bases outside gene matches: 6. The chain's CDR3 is CASSPRDRGFEKLFF. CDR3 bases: TGTGCCAGCAGCCCCCGGGACAGGGGGTTTGAAAAACTGTTTTTT. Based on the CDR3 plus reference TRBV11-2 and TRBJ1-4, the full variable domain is EAGVAQSPRYKIIEKRQSVAFWCNPISGHATLYWYQQILGQGPKLLIQFQNNGVVDDSQLPKDRFSAERLKGVDSTLKIQPAKLEDSAVYLCASSPRDRGFEKLFFGSGTQLSVL.

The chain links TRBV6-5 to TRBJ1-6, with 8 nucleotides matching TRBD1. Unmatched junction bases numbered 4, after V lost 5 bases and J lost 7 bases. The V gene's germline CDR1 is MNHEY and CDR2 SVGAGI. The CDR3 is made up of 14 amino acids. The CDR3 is CASSTTGENSPLHF. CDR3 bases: TGTGCCAGCAGTACGACAGGGGAAAATTCACCCCTCCACTTT.

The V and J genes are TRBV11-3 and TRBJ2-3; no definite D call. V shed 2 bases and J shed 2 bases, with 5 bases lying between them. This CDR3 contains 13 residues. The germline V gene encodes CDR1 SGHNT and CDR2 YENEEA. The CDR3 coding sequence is TGTGCCAGCAGCTTACAAAACACAGATACGCAGTATTTT. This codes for CASSLQNTDTQYF.

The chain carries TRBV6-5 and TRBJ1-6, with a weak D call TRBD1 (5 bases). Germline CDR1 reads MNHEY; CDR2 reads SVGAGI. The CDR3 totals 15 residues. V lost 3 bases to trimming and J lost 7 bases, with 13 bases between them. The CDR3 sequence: CASSYGAVGNSPLHF. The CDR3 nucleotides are TGTGCCAGCAGTTATGGGGCAGTGGGGAATTCACCCCTCCACTTT.

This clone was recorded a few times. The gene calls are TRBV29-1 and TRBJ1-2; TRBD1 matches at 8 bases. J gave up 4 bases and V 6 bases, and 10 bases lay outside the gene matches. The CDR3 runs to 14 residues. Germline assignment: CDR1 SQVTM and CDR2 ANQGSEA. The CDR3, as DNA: TGCAGCGTAGCCGGGACAGGACCCTTCTATGGCTACACCTTC. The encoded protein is CSVAGTGPFYGYTF.

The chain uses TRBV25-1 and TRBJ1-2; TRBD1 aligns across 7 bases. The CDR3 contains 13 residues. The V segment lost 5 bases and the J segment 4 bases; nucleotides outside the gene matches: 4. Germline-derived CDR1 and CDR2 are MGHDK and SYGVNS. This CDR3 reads CASSRTGAYGYTF. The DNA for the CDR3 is TGTGCCAGCAGTCGCACAGGGGCCTATGGCTACACCTTC.

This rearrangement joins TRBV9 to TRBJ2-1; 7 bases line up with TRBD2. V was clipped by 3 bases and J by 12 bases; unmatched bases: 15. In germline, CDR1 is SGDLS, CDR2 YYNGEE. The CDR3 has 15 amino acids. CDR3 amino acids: CASSAQGLGSGWQFF. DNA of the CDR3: TGTGCCAGCAGCGCGCAAGGACTAGGTTCCGGCTGGCAGTTCTTC. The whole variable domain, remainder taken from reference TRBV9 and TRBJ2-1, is DSGVTQTPKHLITATGQRVTLRCSPRSGDLSVYWYQQSLDQGLQFLIQYYNGEERAKGNILERFSAQQFPDLHSELNLSSLELGDSALYFCASSAQGLGSGWQFFGPGTRLTVL.

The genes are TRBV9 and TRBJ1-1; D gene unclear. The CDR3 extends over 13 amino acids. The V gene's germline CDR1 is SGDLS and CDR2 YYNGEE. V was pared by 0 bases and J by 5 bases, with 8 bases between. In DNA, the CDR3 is TGTGCCAGCAGCGTAGAGGAGGGTACTGAAGCTTTCTTT. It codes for CASSVEEGTEAFF.

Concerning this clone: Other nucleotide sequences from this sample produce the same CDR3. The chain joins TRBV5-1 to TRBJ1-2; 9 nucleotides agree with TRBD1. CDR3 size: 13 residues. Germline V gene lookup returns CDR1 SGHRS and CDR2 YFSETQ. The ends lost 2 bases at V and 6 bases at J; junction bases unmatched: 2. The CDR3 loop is CASSLQGADGYTF. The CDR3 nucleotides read TGCGCCAGCAGCTTACAGGGGGCGGATGGCTACACCTTC.

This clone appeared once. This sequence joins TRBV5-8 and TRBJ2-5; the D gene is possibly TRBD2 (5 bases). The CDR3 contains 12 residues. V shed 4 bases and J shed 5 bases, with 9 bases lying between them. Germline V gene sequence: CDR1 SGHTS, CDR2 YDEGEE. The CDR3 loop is CASSLRAETQYF. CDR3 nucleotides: TGTGCCAGCAGCCTGCGGGCGGAGACCCAGTACTTC.

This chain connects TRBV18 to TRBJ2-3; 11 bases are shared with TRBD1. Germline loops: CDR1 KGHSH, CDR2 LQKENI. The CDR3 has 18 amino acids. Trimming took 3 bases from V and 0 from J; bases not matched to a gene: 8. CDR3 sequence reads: CASSPIGQGASSTDTQYF. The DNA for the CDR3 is TGTGCCAGCTCACCGATAGGACAGGGGGCGAGTAGCACAGATACGCAGTATTTT. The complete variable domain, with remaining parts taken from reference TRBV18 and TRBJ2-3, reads NAGVMQNPRHLVRRRGQEARLRCSPMKGHSHVYWYRQLPEEGLKFMVYLQKENIIDESGMPKERFSAEFPKEGPSILRIQQVVRGDSAAYFCASSPIGQGASSTDTQYFGPGTRLTVL.

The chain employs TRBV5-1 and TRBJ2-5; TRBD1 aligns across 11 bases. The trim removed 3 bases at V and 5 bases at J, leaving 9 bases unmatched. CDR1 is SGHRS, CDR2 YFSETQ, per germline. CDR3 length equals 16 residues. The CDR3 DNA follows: TGCGCCAGCAGCTCCGCCGGGACAGGGGGAGGGGAGACCCAGTACTTC. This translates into CASSSAGTGGGETQYF.